This entry lists 32 T cell receptor beta chains sequenced from one sample in a study of T cell clonality in common variable immunodeficiency. Study conclusions and caveats: In common variable immunodeficiency, TCR beta chains reportedly carried fewer deletions and N-nucleotide insertions.

These receptors lack a known antigen. The repertoire was sequenced with immunoSEQ multiplex PCR; TCRdb's copy has only in-frame clones and lacks some. Sampling found some 42,000 clones, none seen once. Sequencing was carried out using peripheral blood mononuclear cells. These receptors all stem from a human donor with common variable immunodeficiency.

Only a few counts were recorded for this clone. The read halts 3 residues ahead of the CDR3 end, with the missing end drawn from the germline J gene. This chain connects TRBV7-2 to TRBJ2-5, with TRBD2 identical over 13 bases. The CDR3 totals 15 residues. The V segment lost 6 bases and the J segment 4 bases; nucleotides outside the gene matches: 5. Germline assignment: CDR1 SGHTA and CDR2 FQGNSA. CDR3: CASSRLAGGLETQYF. CDR3 DNA (partial): TGTGCCAGCAGTCGACTAGCGGGGGGCTTAGAGACC. Full variable domain (rest looked up from reference TRBV7-2 and TRBJ2-5): GAGVSQSPSNKVTEKGKDVELRCDPISGHTALYWYRQSLGQGLEFLIYFQGNSAPDKSGLPSDRFSAERTGGSVSTLTIQRTQQEDSAVYLCASSRLAGGLETQYFGPGTRLLVL.

This clone was counted only a few times. The CDR3 end falls 3 residues outside the read, so it is completed with the germline J gene. The rearrangement uses TRBV19 and TRBJ1-4, with 7 bases that match TRBD1. In germline, CDR1 is LNHDA, CDR2 SQIVND (reference sequence). J lost 7 bases, V lost 3 bases, and 8 bases had no gene match. CDR3 length equals 15 residues. The CDR3 protein is CASSILRTGTEKLFF. The sequenced part of the CDR3 DNA is TGTGCCAGTAGTATTTTGCGGACAGGTACTGAAAAA.

A note on this clone: The CDR3 end lies 3 residues beyond the end of the read and is filled in from the germline J gene. V usage is TRBV18 and J usage is TRBJ1-3; 7 nucleotides agree with TRBD1. Trimming at V came to 2 bases and at J to 4 bases, leaving 5 bases not matched to a gene. CDR3 length: 15 amino acids. Germline CDR1 and CDR2: KGHSH and LQKENI. The part of the CDR3 DNA that was read is TGTGCCAGCTCACCAGAGGGGGCGAAAGGAAACACC. Translation: CASSPEGAKGNT. The full CDR3 is CASSPEGAKGNTIYF.

A note on this clone: The observed sequence ends 3 residues before the CDR3 terminus, with the missing tail filled in from the germline J gene. The V and J genes are TRBV20-1 and TRBJ2-5; TRBD2 matches at 9 bases. The trim removed 5 bases at V and 5 bases at J, leaving 12 bases unmatched. The CDR3 runs 15 residues. CDR1 is DFQATT and CDR2 is SNEGSKA in the germline V gene (reference sequence). The DNA read from the CDR3 is TGCAGTGCTCAATTAGCGGGAGTTGAGTGGGAGACC. Translated: CSAQLAGVEWET. The CDR3 in full is CSAQLAGVEWETQYF.

In this sample, this clone turned up many times. The read is 3 residues too short to cover the CDR3 end, so that end is filled in from the germline J gene. The chain employs TRBV6-2 or TRBV6-3 and TRBJ2-5, with a possible D match to TRBD1 (5 bases). This CDR3 spans 11 amino acids. Germline V CDR1 and CDR2: MNHEY, SVGEGT. V lost 7 bases and J lost 4, with 7 bases in between. Partial CDR3 DNA: TGTGCCAGCACCCAGGGAGAGACC. Residues: CASTQGET. The whole CDR3 sequence reads CASTQGETQYF.

In regard to this clone: The read halts 3 residues ahead of the CDR3 end, with the missing end drawn from the germline J gene. V is TRBV7-6 and J is TRBJ2-5; the match to TRBD1 covers 9 bases. The CDR3 spans 14 residues. The V segment lost 4 bases and the J segment 4 bases; nucleotides outside the gene matches: 4. Germline V gene lookup returns CDR1 SGHVS and CDR2 FNYEAQ. CDR3 region: CASSSPDRGETQYF. The CDR3 bases that were read are TGTGCCAGCAGCTCCCCGGACAGGGGAGAGACC.

This clone has a count of ten or more. The CDR3 end falls 3 residues outside the read, so it is completed with the germline J gene. The gene calls are TRBV7-6 and TRBJ2-2; no clear D gene. V lost 3 bases to trimming and J lost 4 bases, with 12 bases between them. From germline, CDR1 is SGHVS and CDR2 FNYEAQ. The CDR3 extends over 15 amino acids. CDR3 DNA (partial): TGTGCCAGCAGCTTGGTCGCGCACGGCACCGGGGAG. This translates into CASSLVAHGTGE. The entire CDR3 reads CASSLVAHGTGELFF.

This clone was seen only a few times. The CDR3 end falls 3 residues outside the read, so it is completed with the germline J gene. The V call is TRBV5-1, the J call TRBJ2-7; TRBD2 matches at 16 bases. CDR1 and CDR2 (germline): SGHRS, YFSETQ. The CDR3 consists of 15 residues. With V trimmed by 5 bases and J by 6 bases, 5 bases remained unmatched. CDR3 DNA, as far as it was read: TGCGCCAGCAGGGGACTAGCGGGAGGGCCTCGCGAG. Amino acids: CASRGLAGGPRE. From start to end, the CDR3 is CASRGLAGGPREQYF.

This clone appeared many times. The DNA ends 3 residues before the CDR3 does, and the rest of the CDR3 is filled in from the germline J gene. This chain joins TRBV20-1 and TRBJ2-1; 7 bases line up with TRBD1. The junction had 9 bases not matched to a gene; V was cut back by 4 bases and J by 3 bases. This CDR3 has 15 amino acids. Germline V gene lookup returns CDR1 DFQATT and CDR2 SNEGSKA (reference sequence). The covered CDR3 bases are TGCAGTGCTAATGGTCGGACAGGCCTCTACAATGAG. It is translated as CSANGRTGLYNE. The whole CDR3 region reads CSANGRTGLYNEQFF.

As to this clone: Read data end 3 residues before the CDR3 end; the end is taken from the germline J gene. The chain combines TRBV20-1 with TRBJ2-7; 11 bases line up with TRBD1. J was trimmed by 1 base and V by 2 bases; bases with no gene match: 16. The CDR3 totals 19 residues. CDR1 DFQATT and CDR2 SNEGSKA come from the germline V gene (reference sequence). The CDR3 here is CSARQPGTGGSRRSYEQYF. The CDR3 bases that were read are TGCAGTGCTAGACAACCCGGGACAGGGGGATCTAGGAGATCCTACGAG.

This clone was picked up many times. The missing CDR3 end, 3 residues past where the read stops, is filled in from the germline J gene. The chain recombines TRBV20-1 with TRBJ2-4; D call uncertain. CDR1 is DFQATT and CDR2 is SNEGSKA in the germline V gene (reference sequence). The V end was cut by 5 bases, the J end by 2 bases, with 13 bases between. The CDR3 loop spans 14 amino acids. The CDR3 sequence is CSARNSQTKNIQYF. The DNA read from the CDR3 is TGCAGTGCTCGTAACTCTCAAACCAAAAACATT.

Comment on this clone: With the read ending 3 residues before the CDR3 end, the germline J gene is used to fill in that end. The rearrangement uses TRBV10-3 and TRBJ2-7, with D maybe TRBD1 (5 bases). Germline V CDR1 and CDR2: ENHRY, SYGVKD. V was shortened by 10 bases and J by 2 bases, with 12 bases between the two germline ends. The CDR3 length is 12 residues. The CDR3 loop reads CATSDNPYEQYF. CDR3 DNA (partial): TGTGCCACCTCGGACAACCCCTACGAG.

This clone appeared many times. The CDR3 end lies 3 residues beyond the end of the read and is filled in from the germline J gene. V gene TRBV19 combines with J gene TRBJ1-1; D might be TRBD1 (6 bases). The CDR3 spans 15 residues. Trimming took 2 bases from V and 1 from J, leaving 11 bases between them. The germline V gene has CDR1 LNHDA and CDR2 SQIVND (reference sequence). CDR3 sequence reads: CASSIIGGANTEAFF. The sequenced CDR3 bases are TGTGCCAGTAGTATAATCGGGGGGGCGAACACTGAA.

In this sample, this clone turned up many times. The CDR3 end lies 3 residues beyond the end of the read and is filled in from the germline J gene. The rearrangement links TRBV19 to TRBJ2-2; no clear D gene. Per germline, CDR1 LNHDA and CDR2 SQIVND (reference sequence). CDR3 length: 13 residues. The V end was cut by 5 bases, the J end by 1 base, with 5 bases between. Here the CDR3 reads CASSSQNTGELFF. CDR3 DNA (partial): TGTGCCAGTAGTTCCCAGAACACCGGGGAG.

This clone has only a few counts. The read ends 3 residues before the CDR3 terminus; that terminus is restored from the germline J gene. This sequence joins TRBV18 and TRBJ2-3, with D perhaps given as TRBD1 or TRBD2 (7 bases each). The V end was cut by 2 bases, the J end by 3 bases, with 15 bases between. The CDR3 consists of 16 residues. Germline CDR1 and CDR2: KGHSH and LQKENI. CDR3 bases read: TGTGCCAGCTCACCAAGGGAGGGGGCGCAGACAGATACG. Protein product: CASSPREGAQTDT. The CDR3 in full is CASSPREGAQTDTQYF.

On this clone: The read finishes 3 residues shy of the CDR3 end, and the germline J gene is used to complete it. The genes are TRBV19 and TRBJ2-7; TRBD2 matches 15 bases. Germline CDR1 LNHDA, CDR2 SQIVND (reference sequence). The CDR3 is 14 amino acids. V was clipped by 6 bases and J by 6 bases; unmatched bases: 3. Partial CDR3 DNA: TGTGCCAGTAGGGGACTAGCGGGAGGATCCGAG. This sequence encodes CASRGLAGGSE. The complete CDR3 sequence is CASRGLAGGSEQYF. Full variable domain (outside the CDR3, taken from reference TRBV19 and TRBJ2-7): DGGITQSPKYLFRKEGQNVTLSCEQNLNHDAMYWYRQDPGQGLRLIYYSQIVNDFQKGDIAEGYSVSREKKESFPLTVTSAQKNPTAFYLCASRGLAGGSEQYFGPGTRLTVT.

A remark on this clone: The CDR3 goes on 3 residues after the read ends, and that part is filled in from the germline J gene. The rearrangement uses TRBV7-6 and TRBJ2-5; 9 positions match TRBD1. V lost 5 bases to trimming and J lost 4 bases; unmatched junction nucleotides: 14. This CDR3 has 17 amino acids. Germline V gene sequence: CDR1 SGHVS, CDR2 FNYEAQ. CDR3 DNA, as far as it was read: TGTGCCAGCAGCAAGGGACAGGGTTCGACTCAAGGAGAGACC. Its protein is CASSKGQGSTQGET. Given in full, the CDR3 is CASSKGQGSTQGETQYF.

This clone showed up just a few times. The CDR3 goes on 3 residues after the read ends, and that part is filled in from the germline J gene. This chain connects TRBV11-1 to TRBJ2-5, with D unresolved. Per the germline V gene, CDR1 is SGHAT and CDR2 is FQDESV (reference sequence). The V end was cut by 1 base, the J end by 4 bases, with 10 bases between. The CDR3 is 14 amino acids. Partial CDR3 DNA: TGTGCCAGCAGCTTAGGACCCAAGGGAGAGACC. Protein sequence: CASSLGPKGET. In full, the CDR3 is CASSLGPKGETQYF. Variable domain in full (rest from reference TRBV11-1 and TRBJ2-5): EAEVAQSPRYKITEKSQAVAFWCDPISGHATLYWYRQILGQGPELLVQFQDESVVDDSQLPKDRFSAERLKGVDSTLKIQPAELGDSAMYLCASSLGPKGETQYFGPGTRLLVL.

CDR3 amino acids: CSARWGGTYEQYF. CDR3 DNA (partial): TGCAGCGCCCGGTGGGGCGGCACGTACGAG. The chain uses TRBV29-1 and TRBJ2-7, with D perhaps matching TRBD1 (5 bases). The sequenced fragment ends 3 residues before the CDR3 boundary, so the rest is inferred from the germline J gene. CDR1 SQVTM and CDR2 ANQGSEA come from the germline V gene. Trimming pared 7 bases from V and 4 bases from J, leaving 17 bases between. CDR3 length equals 13 residues.

In its sample, this clone was seen many times. Read data end 3 residues before the CDR3 end; the end is taken from the germline J gene. The chain joins TRBV7-2 to TRBJ2-3, with TRBD2 as a possible D gene (6 bases). Trimming took 5 bases from V and 8 from J, leaving 20 bases between them. This CDR3 contains 15 residues. CDR1 and CDR2 from the germline V gene are SGHTA and FQGNSA. The CDR3 DNA, read in part, is TGTGCCAGCAGCATGGGGGGTCTAGTAGTGGCTACG. Translated, it gives CASSMGGLVVAT. Given in full, the CDR3 is CASSMGGLVVATQYF.

This clone was seen a handful of times. The read gets to within 3 residues of the CDR3 end, and the germline J gene fills in the rest. The chain uses TRBV18 and TRBJ1-3, with TRBD1 matching 7 bases. The germline gives CDR1 KGHSH, CDR2 LQKENI. The CDR3 covers 15 residues. The V and J ends lost 8 bases and 1 base, in that order; junction bases with no gene match: 8. The sequenced part of the CDR3 DNA is TGTGCCAGCGCTACCAGGACAGGTTCTGGAAACACC. It specifies CASATRTGSGNT. The full CDR3 protein reads CASATRTGSGNTIYF.

About this clone: The sequence runs out 3 residues before the end of the CDR3; the remainder is reconstructed from the germline J gene. V and J are TRBV19 and TRBJ1-1; a weak D match, TRBD1 (5 bases). CDR1 and CDR2 (germline): LNHDA, SQIVND (reference sequence). The CDR3 totals 14 residues. V was clipped by 0 bases and J by 4 bases, with 9 bases between them. The CDR3 bases that were read are TGTGCCAGTAGTATAGATCTGACAGTCACTGAA. This encodes CASSIDLTVTE. The full-length CDR3 reads as CASSIDLTVTEAFF.

Comments on this clone: The missing CDR3 end, 3 residues past where the read stops, is filled in from the germline J gene. The chain carries TRBV6-2 or TRBV6-3 and TRBJ2-1, with a possible D match to TRBD1 (7 bases). This CDR3 has 15 residues. Trimming stripped 6 bases from V and 1 base from J, with 13 bases between. Germline CDR1 and CDR2: MNHEY and SVGEGT. The covered CDR3 bases are TGTGCCAGCAGACCCCAGGGGGGTTCCTACAATGAG. It is translated as CASRPQGGSYNE. The CDR3 as a whole reads CASRPQGGSYNEQFF.

A remark on this clone: The read gets to within 3 residues of the CDR3 end, and the germline J gene fills in the rest. The J gene is TRBJ2-3, the V gene TRBV7-2; TRBD1 might be the D (5 bases). The germline V gene has CDR1 SGHTA and CDR2 FQGNSA. The CDR3 loop spans 14 amino acids. Deletions cut 3 bases from V and 8 bases from J, with 15 bases between. The CDR3 DNA, read in part, is TGTGCCAGCAGCTTTGACAGTAGCACGGGTACG. Protein product: CASSFDSSTGT. The full CDR3 protein reads CASSFDSSTGTQYF.

This clone was observed a few times. CDR3 residues: CASSEASGGTYEQYF. Partial CDR3 DNA: TGTGCCAGCAGTGAAGCTAGCGGGGGCACCTACGAG. V is TRBV6-1 and J is TRBJ2-7; 9 positions match TRBD2. The read terminates 3 residues ahead of where the CDR3 ends, so the germline J gene completes it. CDR1 MNHNS and CDR2 SASEGT come from the germline V gene. The CDR3 runs to 15 residues. Germline trimming cut 0 bases from V and 2 bases from J; bases unmatched to any gene: 2.

This clone has at least ten counts. The DNA ends 3 residues before the CDR3 does, and the rest of the CDR3 is filled in from the germline J gene. J is TRBJ2-3 and V is TRBV20-1, with TRBD2 matching 10 bases. V was pared by 6 bases and J by 2 bases, with 8 bases of the junction left unmatched. The germline CDR1 and CDR2 sequences are DFQATT and SNEGSKA (reference sequence). There are 15 residues in the CDR3. The DNA read from the CDR3 is TGCAGTGCAGAAAAACTAGCGGGATCCACAGATACG. Translated, it gives CSAEKLAGSTDT. The entire CDR3 protein is CSAEKLAGSTDTQYF.

There are a few counts of this clone. The CDR3 end lies 3 residues beyond the end of the read and is filled in from the germline J gene. The V and J genes are TRBV19 and TRBJ2-7; 7 bases map to TRBD1. Germline V gene sequence: CDR1 LNHDA, CDR2 SQIVND (reference sequence). The trim removed 5 bases at V and 2 bases at J, leaving 6 bases unmatched. This CDR3 has 14 residues. Here the CDR3 reads CASSPTGVTYEQYF. Partial CDR3 DNA: TGTGCCAGTAGTCCCACAGGGGTCACCTACGAG. Filled out from reference TRBV19 and TRBJ2-7, the complete variable domain reads DGGITQSPKYLFRKEGQNVTLSCEQNLNHDAMYWYRQDPGQGLRLIYYSQIVNDFQKGDIAEGYSVSREKKESFPLTVTSAQKNPTAFYLCASSPTGVTYEQYFGPGTRLTVT.

This clone was picked up many times. The read ends 3 residues early relative to the CDR3; the germline J gene fills the gap. The chain recombines TRBV20-1 with TRBJ2-3; D not certain. The ends were cut back, 4 bases at V and 0 bases at J, with 8 bases in the middle. In germline, CDR1 is DFQATT, CDR2 SNEGSKA (reference sequence). This CDR3 is 13 amino acids long. CDR3 region: CSANLGSTDTQYF. The covered CDR3 bases are TGCAGTGCTAATCTAGGAAGCACAGATACG.

This clone was picked up many times. The read terminates 3 residues before the CDR3 end, so the remaining end is supplied by the germline J gene. V gene TRBV20-1 combines with J gene TRBJ1-1; 10 bases map to TRBD1. The length of the CDR3 is 13 residues. Germline CDR1 DFQATT, CDR2 SNEGSKA (reference sequence). With 6 bases clipped from V and 5 bases from J, the junction kept 6 bases outside the gene matches. CDR3 in amino acids: CSATTGGVTEAFF. CDR3 DNA (partial): TGCAGTGCAACGACAGGGGGCGTGACTGAA.

This clone was counted many times. From the germline J gene comes the end of the CDR3, since the read stops 3 residues before it. The chain uses TRBV5-1 and TRBJ2-3; 11 nucleotides align to TRBD2. The CDR3 totals 16 residues. Trimming at V came to 4 bases and at J to 3 bases, leaving 7 bases not matched to a gene. Per the germline V gene, CDR1 is SGHRS and CDR2 is YFSETQ. CDR3 protein: CASSPGLADGTDTQYF. The sequenced CDR3 bases are TGCGCCAGCAGCCCGGGACTAGCGGATGGGACAGATACG. The whole variable domain, filled in from reference TRBV5-1 and TRBJ2-3, reads KAGVTQTPRYLIKTRGQQVTLSCSPISGHRSVSWYQQTPGQGLQFLFEYFSETQRNKGNFPGRFSGRQFSNSRSEMNVSTLELGDSALYLCASSPGLADGTDTQYFGPGTRLTVL.

This clone was counted between two and nine times. The observed sequence ends 3 residues before the CDR3 terminus, with the missing tail filled in from the germline J gene. This chain uses TRBV5-1 with TRBJ2-5; 7 bases are shared with TRBD2. V was clipped by 0 bases and J by 6 bases; unmatched bases: 11. The CDR3 totals 16 residues. Germline V gives CDR1 SGHRS, CDR2 YFSETQ. The CDR3 sequence is CASSLAMAGEGKTQYF. Incomplete CDR3 DNA: TGCGCCAGCAGCTTGGCCATGGCGGGAGAAGGAAAGACC.

This clone was seen repeatedly, ten times or more. Read sequence stops 3 residues before the CDR3 end, and the germline J gene provides the missing end. The V call is TRBV23-1, the J call TRBJ2-4; 7 bases match TRBD1. TRBV23-1 is assigned to the ORF class and has an uncertain function. V lost 7 bases to trimming and J lost 0 bases; unmatched junction nucleotides: 12. The CDR3 contains 17 residues. The CDR3 here is CASTDRVIDIAKNIQYF. The covered CDR3 bases are TGCGCCAGCACAGACAGGGTAATCGATATAGCCAAAAACATT.